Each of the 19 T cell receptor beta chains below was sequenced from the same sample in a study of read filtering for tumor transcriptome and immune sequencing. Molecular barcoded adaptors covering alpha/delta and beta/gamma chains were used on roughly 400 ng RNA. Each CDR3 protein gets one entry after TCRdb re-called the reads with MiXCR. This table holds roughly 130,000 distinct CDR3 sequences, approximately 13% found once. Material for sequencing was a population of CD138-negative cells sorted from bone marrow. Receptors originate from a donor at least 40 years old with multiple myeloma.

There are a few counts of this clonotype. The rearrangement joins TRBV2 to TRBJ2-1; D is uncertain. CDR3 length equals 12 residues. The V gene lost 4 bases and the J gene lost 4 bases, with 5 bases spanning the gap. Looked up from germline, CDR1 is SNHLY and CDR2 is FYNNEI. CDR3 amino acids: CASSVDYNEQFF. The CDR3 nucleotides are TGTGCCAGCAGTGTAGATTACAATGAGCAGTTCTTC.

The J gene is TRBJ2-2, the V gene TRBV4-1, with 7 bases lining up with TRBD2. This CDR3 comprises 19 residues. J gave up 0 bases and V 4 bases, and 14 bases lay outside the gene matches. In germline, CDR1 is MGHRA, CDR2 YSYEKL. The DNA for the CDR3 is TGCGCCAGCAGCCTCACGCGGGAGCCGACTTCCGCGAACACCGGGGAGCTGTTTTTT. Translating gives CASSLTREPTSANTGELFF.

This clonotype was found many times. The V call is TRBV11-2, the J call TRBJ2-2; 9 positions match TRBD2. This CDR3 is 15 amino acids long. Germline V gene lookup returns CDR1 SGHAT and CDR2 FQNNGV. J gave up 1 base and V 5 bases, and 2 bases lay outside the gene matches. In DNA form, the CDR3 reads TGTGCCAGCAGCATTAGCGGGAGGAACACCGGGGAGCTGTTTTTT. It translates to CASSISGRNTGELFF.

CDR3 region: CASRRGAAGEETQYF. The DNA of the CDR3 is TGTGCCAGCAGGCGCGGAGCGGCGGGGGAAGAGACCCAGTACTTC. The chain links TRBV10-3 to TRBJ2-5; TRBD2 matches at 7 bases. V lost 10 bases and J lost 3; bases outside the gene matches: 14. CDR3 length equals 15 residues. CDR1 is ENHRY and CDR2 is SYGVKD in the germline V gene.

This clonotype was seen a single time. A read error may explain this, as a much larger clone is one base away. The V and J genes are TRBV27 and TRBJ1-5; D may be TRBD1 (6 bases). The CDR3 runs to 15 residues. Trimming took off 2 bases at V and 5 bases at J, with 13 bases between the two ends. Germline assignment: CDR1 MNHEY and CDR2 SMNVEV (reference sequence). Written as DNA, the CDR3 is TGTGCCAGCAGTTTACCTTTACAGGGAGATCAGCCCCAGCATTTT. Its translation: CASSLPLQGDQPQHF.

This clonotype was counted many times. The CDR3 spells CSVDTLSVGATQYF. The CDR3 region has the DNA TGCAGCGTCGATACACTTAGCGTAGGGGCTACGCAGTATTTT. The V gene is TRBV29-1, the J gene TRBJ2-3; D is possibly TRBD1 or TRBD2 (5 bases each). Germline V gene sequence: CDR1 SQVTM, CDR2 ANQGSEA. This CDR3 region has 14 residues. Trimming pared 6 bases from V and 8 bases from J, leaving 21 bases between.

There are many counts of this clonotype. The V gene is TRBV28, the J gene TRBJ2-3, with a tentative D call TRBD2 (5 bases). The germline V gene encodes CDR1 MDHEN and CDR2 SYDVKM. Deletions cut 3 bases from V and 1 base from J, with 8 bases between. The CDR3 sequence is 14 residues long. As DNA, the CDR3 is TGTGCCAGCAGTTTTCTACTAGGCACAGATACGCAGTATTTT. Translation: CASSFLLGTDTQYF. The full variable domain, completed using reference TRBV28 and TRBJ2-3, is DVKVTQSSRYLVKRTGEKVFLECVQDMDHENMFWYRQDPGLGLRLIYFSYDVKMKEKGDIPEGYSVSREKKERFSLILESASTNQTSMYLCASSFLLGTDTQYFGPGTRLTVL.

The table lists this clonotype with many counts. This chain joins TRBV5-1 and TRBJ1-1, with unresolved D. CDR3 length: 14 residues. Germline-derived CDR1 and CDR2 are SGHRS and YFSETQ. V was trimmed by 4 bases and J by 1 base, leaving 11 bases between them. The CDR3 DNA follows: TGCGCCAGCAGCCCGGAGGACGGGAACACTGAAGCTTTCTTT. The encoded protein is CASSPEDGNTEAFF.

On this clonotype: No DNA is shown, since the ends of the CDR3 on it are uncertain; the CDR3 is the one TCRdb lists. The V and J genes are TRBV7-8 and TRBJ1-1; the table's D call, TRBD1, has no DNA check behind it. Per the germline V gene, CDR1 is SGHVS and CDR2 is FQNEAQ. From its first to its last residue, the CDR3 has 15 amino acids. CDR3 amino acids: CASSLVAGGAAEALF.

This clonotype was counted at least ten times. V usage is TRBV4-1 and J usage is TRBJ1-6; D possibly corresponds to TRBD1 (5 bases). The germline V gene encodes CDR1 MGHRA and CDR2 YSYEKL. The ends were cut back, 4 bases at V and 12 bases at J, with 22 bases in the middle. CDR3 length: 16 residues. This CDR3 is CASSLQPRDQAGPLHF. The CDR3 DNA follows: TGCGCCAGCAGCCTTCAACCACGGGACCAAGCGGGACCCCTCCACTTT.

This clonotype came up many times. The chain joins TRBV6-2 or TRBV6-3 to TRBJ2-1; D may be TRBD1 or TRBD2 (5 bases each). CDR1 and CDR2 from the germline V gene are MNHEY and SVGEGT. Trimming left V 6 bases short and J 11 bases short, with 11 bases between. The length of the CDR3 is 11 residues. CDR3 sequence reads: CASRGPGQQFF. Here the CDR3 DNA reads TGTGCCAGCAGAGGACCGGGACAGCAGTTCTTC.

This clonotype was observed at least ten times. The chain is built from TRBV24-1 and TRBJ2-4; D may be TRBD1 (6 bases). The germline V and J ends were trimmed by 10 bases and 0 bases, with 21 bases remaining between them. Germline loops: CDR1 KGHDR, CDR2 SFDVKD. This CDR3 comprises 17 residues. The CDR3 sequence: CATSGTLLTRAKNIQYF. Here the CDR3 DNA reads TGTGCCACGTCCGGGACACTCCTCACCCGAGCCAAAAACATTCAGTACTTC.

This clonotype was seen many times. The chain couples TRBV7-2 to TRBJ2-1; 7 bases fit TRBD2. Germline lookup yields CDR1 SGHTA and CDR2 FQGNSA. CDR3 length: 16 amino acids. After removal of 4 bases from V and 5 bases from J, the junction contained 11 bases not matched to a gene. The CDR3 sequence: CASSSFGLAVNNEQFF. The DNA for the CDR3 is TGTGCCAGCAGCTCCTTCGGGCTAGCGGTGAACAATGAGCAGTTCTTC.

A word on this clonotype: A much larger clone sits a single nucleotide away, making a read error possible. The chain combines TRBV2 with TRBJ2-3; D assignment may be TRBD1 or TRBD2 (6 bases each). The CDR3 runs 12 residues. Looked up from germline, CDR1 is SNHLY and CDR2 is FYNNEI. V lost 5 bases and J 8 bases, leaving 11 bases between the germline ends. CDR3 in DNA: TGTGCCAGCAGTAGGGGGGCAGGTACGCAGTATTTT. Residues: CASSRGAGTQYF.

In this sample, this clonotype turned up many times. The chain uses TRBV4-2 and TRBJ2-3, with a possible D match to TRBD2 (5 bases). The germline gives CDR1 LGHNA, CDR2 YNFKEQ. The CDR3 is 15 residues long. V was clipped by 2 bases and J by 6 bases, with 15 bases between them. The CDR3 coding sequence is TGTGCCAGCAGCCAATTAGCGAGAGGATCGGATACGCAGTATTTT. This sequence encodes CASSQLARGSDTQYF.

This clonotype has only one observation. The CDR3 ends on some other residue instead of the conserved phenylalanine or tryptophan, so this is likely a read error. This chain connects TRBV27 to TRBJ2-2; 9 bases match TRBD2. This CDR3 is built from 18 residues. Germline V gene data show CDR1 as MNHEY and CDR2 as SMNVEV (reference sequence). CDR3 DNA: TGTGCCAGCAGCTTATCGAGGCGGGGGGGCTTCGGCACCGGGGAGCTGTTTTCT. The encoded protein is CASSLSRRGGFGTGELFS.

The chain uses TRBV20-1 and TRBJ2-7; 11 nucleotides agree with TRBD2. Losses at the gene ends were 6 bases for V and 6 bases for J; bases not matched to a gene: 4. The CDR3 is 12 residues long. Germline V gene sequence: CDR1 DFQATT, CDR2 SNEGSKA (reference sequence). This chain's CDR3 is CSATSGSGEQYF. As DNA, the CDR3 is TGCAGTGCAACTAGCGGGAGCGGCGAGCAGTACTTC.

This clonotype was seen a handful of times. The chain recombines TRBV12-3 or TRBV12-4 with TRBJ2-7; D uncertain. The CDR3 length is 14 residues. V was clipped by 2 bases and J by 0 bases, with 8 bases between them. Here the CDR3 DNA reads TGTGCCAGCAGTTTAATTGGGGACTCCTACGAGCAGTACTTC. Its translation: CASSLIGDSYEQYF.

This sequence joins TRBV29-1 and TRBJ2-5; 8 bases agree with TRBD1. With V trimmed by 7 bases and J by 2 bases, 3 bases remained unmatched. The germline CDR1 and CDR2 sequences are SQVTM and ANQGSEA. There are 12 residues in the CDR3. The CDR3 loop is CSARTGQETQYF. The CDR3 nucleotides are TGCAGCGCCAGGACAGGGCAAGAGACCCAGTACTTC.